The 25 T cell receptor beta chains below come from one sample, sequenced in a study of control samples from healthy donors and cancer patients (dated by TCRdb to 2020 to 2021). The library was prepared using the immunoSEQ multiplex PCR assay. As stored in TCRdb, this immuneACCESS dataset retains in-frame rearrangements with V and J assigned. A fraction of the clones does not appear; measured against another copy, unresolved V genes explain less than half of the discrepancy, and the remainder lacks a known reason. The sample table shows about 160,000 clones, and 94% are seen once. The ten biggest clones cover over 6.5% of the sample. Sequencing was carried out using blood. The receptors shown here come from a woman aged 40 to 49 in good health.

V is TRBV7-9 and J is TRBJ2-6, with D perhaps TRBD1 or TRBD2 (6 bases each). The CDR3 contains 15 residues. Germline CDR1 is SEHNR and CDR2 is FQNEAQ (reference sequence). V dropped 2 bases and J dropped 2 bases, with 7 bases sitting between them. The DNA of the CDR3 is TGTGCCAGCAGCTTACGGGGGCCTGGGGCCAACGTCCTGACTTTC. Translated, it gives CASSLRGPGANVLTF.

The chain has TRBV5-6 and TRBJ2-3; a possible D gene is TRBD2 (5 bases). The CDR3 length is 15 residues. Germline values: CDR1 SGHDT, CDR2 YYEEEE. Trimming took 3 bases from V and 0 from J, leaving 11 bases between them. CDR3 sequence reads: CASSYPGISTDTQYF. CDR3 bases: TGTGCCAGCAGCTATCCCGGGATTAGCACAGATACGCAGTATTTT.

This CDR3 reads CASSIARAYNEQFF. The CDR3 nucleotides read TGTGCCAGTAGTATAGCCAGGGCATACAATGAGCAGTTCTTC. This chain uses TRBV19 with TRBJ2-1; D is perhaps TRBD1 (5 bases). This CDR3 has 14 residues. Trimming shortened V by 1 base and J by 4 bases, and 8 bases separated the two germline ends. Germline values: CDR1 LNHDA, CDR2 SQIVND (reference sequence).

The chain uses TRBV7-9 and TRBJ1-2; D ambiguous. Trimming took 0 bases from V and 5 from J, leaving 10 bases between them. The CDR3 is 14 residues long. Germline V gene sequence: CDR1 SEHNR, CDR2 FQNEAQ (reference sequence). The DNA for the CDR3 is TGTGCCAGCAGCTTAGCAGTTGATAGGTATGGCTACACCTTC. Protein: CASSLAVDRYGYTF.

This clone has just one count. J is TRBJ2-7 and V is TRBV4-3, with TRBD1 identical over 7 bases. There are 15 residues in the CDR3. The germline gives CDR1 LGHNA, CDR2 YSLEER. Losses at the gene ends were 1 base for V and 1 base for J; bases not matched to a gene: 4. CDR3 sequence reads: CASSQVWDSSYEQYF. The CDR3 DNA follows: TGCGCCAGCAGCCAAGTCTGGGACAGTTCCTACGAGCAGTACTTC.

The J gene is TRBJ2-7, the V gene TRBV4-2, with D possibly called TRBD1 or TRBD2 (5 bases each). Germline V gives CDR1 LGHNA, CDR2 YNFKEQ. V was cut by 0 bases and J by 3 bases, with 12 bases left in between. The CDR3 loop spans 15 amino acids. The CDR3 DNA reads as TGTGCCAGCAGCCAAGAGAGGGTCGGACACTACGAGCAGTACTTC. This sequence encodes CASSQERVGHYEQYF.

This chain links TRBV27 with TRBJ1-2; D gene ambiguous. V shed 2 bases and J shed 0 bases, with 7 bases lying between them. Germline V gene data show CDR1 as MNHEY and CDR2 as SMNVEV (reference sequence). The CDR3 runs 14 residues. CDR3 bases: TGTGCCAGCAGTTTAGGAATAGCTAACTATGGCTACACCTTC. Amino acid sequence: CASSLGIANYGYTF.

The chain combines TRBV13 with TRBJ1-3; tentative D call: TRBD1 (6 bases). CDR3 length equals 14 residues. Germline assignment: CDR1 PRHDT and CDR2 FYEKMQ (reference sequence). Trimming removed 10 bases at V and 0 bases at J, with 13 bases between. CDR3 DNA sequence: TGTGCCACGAAGATACAGGGCTCTGGAAACACCATATATTTT. Translating gives CATKIQGSGNTIYF.

The V call is TRBV5-1, the J call TRBJ1-1; the match to TRBD1 covers 12 bases. V dropped 4 bases and J dropped 5; count of bases not matched to a gene: 12. Germline V gene lookup returns CDR1 SGHRS and CDR2 YFSETQ. There are 17 residues in the CDR3. CDR3 loop: CASSAGQGARWQTEAFF. CDR3 DNA sequence: TGCGCCAGCAGCGCGGGACAGGGGGCGAGGTGGCAAACTGAAGCTTTCTTT.

The chain couples TRBV6-6 to TRBJ1-1; the match to TRBD1 covers 7 bases. Trimming took 8 bases from V and 0 from J; bases not matched to a gene: 12. The CDR3 runs 16 residues. Germline V gene data show CDR1 as MNHNY and CDR2 as SVGAGI (reference sequence). CDR3 nucleotides: TGTGCCAGCCTTTCCCACAGGGGCCCCCTGAACACTGAAGCTTTCTTT. Amino acids: CASLSHRGPLNTEAFF.

The V and J genes are TRBV7-9 and TRBJ2-5; 9 nucleotides agree with TRBD1. Per germline, CDR1 SEHNR and CDR2 FQNEAQ (reference sequence). Trimming at V came to 6 bases and at J to 5 bases, leaving 10 bases not matched to a gene. CDR3 length equals 15 residues. CDR3: CASRLGQGIPETQYF. As DNA, the CDR3 is TGTGCCAGCAGACTAGGACAGGGGATTCCGGAGACCCAGTACTTC.

This clone appeared once. The chain has TRBV25-1 and TRBJ2-3; D is perhaps TRBD2 (5 bases). There are 17 residues in the CDR3. V was clipped by 1 base and J by 0 bases, with 14 bases between them. The V gene's germline CDR1 is MGHDK and CDR2 SYGVNS. CDR3 amino acids: CASSEFGVTLSTDTQYF. The CDR3 DNA reads as TGTGCCAGCAGTGAATTCGGGGTCACCTTAAGCACAGATACGCAGTATTTT. The complete variable domain, with remaining parts taken from reference TRBV25-1 and TRBJ2-3, reads EADIYQTPRYLVIGTGKKITLECSQTMGHDKMYWYQQDPGMELHLIHYSYGVNSTEKGDLSSESTVSRIRTEHFPLTLESARPSHTSQYLCASSEFGVTLSTDTQYFGPGTRLTVL.

Here the CDR3 reads CAISEAGGAQAFF. The CDR3 region has the DNA TGTGCCATCAGTGAGGCTGGGGGGGCTCAAGCTTTCTTT. V is TRBV10-3 and J is TRBJ1-1, with D possibly matching TRBD1 (6 bases). The ends were cut back, 2 bases at V and 9 bases at J, with 13 bases in the middle. CDR1 ENHRY and CDR2 SYGVKD come from the germline V gene. There are 13 residues in the CDR3.

V gene TRBV6-2 or TRBV6-3 combines with J gene TRBJ1-1, with 8 positions matching TRBD1. The J segment lost 0 bases and the V segment lost 1 base, leaving 4 bases of the junction unmatched. The germline gives CDR1 MNHEY, CDR2 SVGEGT. CDR3 length: 16 amino acids. CDR3 DNA sequence: TGTGCCAGCAGTTACTTGACAGGGGCTATGAACACTGAAGCTTTCTTT. Its translation: CASSYLTGAMNTEAFF.

V usage is TRBV7-3 and J usage is TRBJ2-3; D gene ambiguous. The CDR3 sequence is 16 residues long. Germline CDR1 SGHTA, CDR2 FQGTGA. Trimming removed 2 bases from V and 0 bases from J, with 12 bases in between. This CDR3 reads CASSLSVPRSTDTQYF. Here the CDR3 DNA reads TGTGCCAGCAGCTTATCTGTGCCACGAAGCACAGATACGCAGTATTTT.

The chain couples TRBV13 to TRBJ1-3, with 9 bases identical to TRBD1. Trimming took 4 bases from V and 2 from J; bases not matched to a gene: 6. The CDR3 consists of 16 residues. CDR1 PRHDT and CDR2 FYEKMQ come from the germline V gene (reference sequence). CDR3 nucleotides: TGTGCCAGCAGCTGGACCGGGACAGGGACTGGAAACACCATATATTTT. It specifies CASSWTGTGTGNTIYF.

In DNA form, the CDR3 reads TGTGCCAGCAGCGAACAGGGGGCCTTCTATAATTCACCCCTCCACTTT. It translates to CASSEQGAFYNSPLHF. V gene TRBV14 combines with J gene TRBJ1-6, with 9 bases matching TRBD1. Trimming took 5 bases from V and 3 from J; bases not matched to a gene: 5. This CDR3 has 16 amino acids. Germline loops: CDR1 SGHDN, CDR2 FVKESK.

The chain links TRBV12-3 or TRBV12-4 to TRBJ1-4; no reliable D call. The CDR3 has 12 amino acids. The V and J ends lost 6 bases and 13 bases respectively, with 15 bases between them. CDR3: CASSSIPEALFF. In DNA, the CDR3 is TGTGCCAGCAGCTCTATACCGGAGGCACTGTTTTTT.

The V and J genes are TRBV19 and TRBJ2-2; 9 positions agree with TRBD2. Germline assignment: CDR1 LNHDA and CDR2 SQIVND (reference sequence). Trimming took 0 bases from V and 3 from J; bases not matched to a gene: 11. The CDR3 consists of 19 residues. The CDR3 protein is CASSIDLGAGGPHTGELFF. The CDR3 DNA sequence: TGTGCCAGTAGTATAGATCTAGGCGCGGGGGGGCCCCACACCGGGGAGCTGTTTTTT.

The J gene is TRBJ2-7, the V gene TRBV3-1 (or the pseudogene TRBV3-2); D is possibly TRBD2 (5 bases). The V end was cut by 3 bases, the J end by 0 bases, with 15 bases between. Per germline, CDR1 LGHDT and CDR2 YNNKEL (reference sequence). CDR3 length equals 16 residues. CDR3 DNA: TGTGCCAGCAGCCACCGACGGGGAGTCAGCTCCTACGAGCAGTACTTC. Protein: CASSHRRGVSSYEQYF.

In this sample, this clone turned up once. The chain links TRBV9 to TRBJ1-4, with unresolved D. The CDR3 loop spans 19 amino acids. Germline-derived CDR1 and CDR2 are SGDLS and YYNGEE. Between the trimmed V and J ends, which lost 4 bases and 7 bases, there was a span of 29 bases. The CDR3 bases are TGTGCCAGCAGCCGGGGTTTGATCCGATCGGTTGGGGATAGTGAAAAACTGTTTTTT. This translates into CASSRGLIRSVGDSEKLFF.

J is TRBJ1-2 and V is TRBV29-1; D uncertain. The germline CDR1 and CDR2 sequences are SQVTM and ANQGSEA. This CDR3 is 16 amino acids long. V dropped 7 bases and J dropped 3 bases, with 24 bases sitting between them. The DNA of the CDR3 is TGCAGCGCTCTACCACTCGACGGACTCAATCACTATGGCTACACCTTC. Translation: CSALPLDGLNHYGYTF.

The chain combines TRBV9 with TRBJ1-1; no reliable D call. Between the trimmed V and J ends, which lost 0 bases and 0 bases, there was a span of 9 bases. Per the germline V gene, CDR1 is SGDLS and CDR2 is YYNGEE. The CDR3 is 15 residues long. The CDR3 loop is CASSVDLGMNTEAFF. The CDR3 bases are TGTGCCAGCAGCGTAGATCTGGGAATGAACACTGAAGCTTTCTTT.

CDR3 residues: CASSPAPPGDTEAFF. DNA for the CDR3: TGTGCCAGTAGTCCCGCCCCGCCAGGGGACACTGAAGCTTTCTTT. The gene calls are TRBV19 and TRBJ1-1, with TRBD1 as a possible D gene (6 bases). Between the trimmed V and J ends, which lost 5 bases and 3 bases, there was a span of 16 bases. This CDR3 comprises 15 residues. Germline V gene lookup returns CDR1 LNHDA and CDR2 SQIVND (reference sequence).

The gene calls are TRBV7-2 and TRBJ1-1, with 10 bases matching TRBD1. Germline CDR1 reads SGHTA; CDR2 reads FQGNSA. The CDR3 sequence is 14 residues long. Trimming took 6 bases from V and 4 from J; bases not matched to a gene: 5. DNA of the CDR3: TGTGCCAGCAGTCGCCGACAGGGGGCCACTGAAGCTTTCTTT. It yields the protein CASSRRQGATEAFF.